This TCR beta chain was captured by sequencing in a study of blood T cell repertoires in COVID-19. Study summary: Whether acute or convalescent, the COVID-19 samples came from the United States, Italy and Spain.

This CDR3 contains 18 residues. The V and J ends lost 7 bases and 4 bases respectively, with 25 bases between them. Germline values: CDR1 KGHDR, CDR2 SFDVKD. Sequencing was performed with immunoSEQ multiplex PCR; in TCRdb, only in-frame clones are kept and a portion is missing. The table includes under 300,000 clones, 82% detected once. Sample: peripheral blood. This receptor was taken from a woman aged 55-70 years with active or convalescent COVID-19. The chain joins TRBV24-1 to TRBJ1-5, with D maybe TRBD1 (5 bases). CDR3 nucleotide sequence: TGTGCCACCAGGGGTGACAGCAAACCCGGGCCCCTGAATCAGCCCCAGCATTTT. It yields the protein CATRGDSKPGPLNQPQHF.